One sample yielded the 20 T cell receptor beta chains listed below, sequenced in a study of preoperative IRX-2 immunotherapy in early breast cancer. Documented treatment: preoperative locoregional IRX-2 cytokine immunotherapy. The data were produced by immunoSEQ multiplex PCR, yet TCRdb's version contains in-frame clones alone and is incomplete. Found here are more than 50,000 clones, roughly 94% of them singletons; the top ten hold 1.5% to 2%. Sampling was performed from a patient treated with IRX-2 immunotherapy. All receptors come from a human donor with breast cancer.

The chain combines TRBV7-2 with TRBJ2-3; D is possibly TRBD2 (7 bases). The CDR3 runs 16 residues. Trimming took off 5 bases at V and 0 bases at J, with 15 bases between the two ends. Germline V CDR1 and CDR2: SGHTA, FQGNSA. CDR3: CASSRMGGGSTDTQYF. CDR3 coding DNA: TGTGCCAGCAGCCGCATGGGCGGGGGCAGCACAGATACGCAGTATTTT. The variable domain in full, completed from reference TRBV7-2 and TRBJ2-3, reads GAGVSQSPSNKVTEKGKDVELRCDPISGHTALYWYRQSLGQGLEFLIYFQGNSAPDKSGLPSDRFSAERTGGSVSTLTIQRTQQEDSAVYLCASSRMGGGSTDTQYFGPGTRLTVL.

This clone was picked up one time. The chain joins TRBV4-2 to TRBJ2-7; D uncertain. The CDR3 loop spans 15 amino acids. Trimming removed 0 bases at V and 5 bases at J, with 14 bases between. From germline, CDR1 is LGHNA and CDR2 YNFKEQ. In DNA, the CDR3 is TGTGCCAGCAGCCAAGATTGGGCCCAACCTGACGAGCAGTACTTC. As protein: CASSQDWAQPDEQYF.

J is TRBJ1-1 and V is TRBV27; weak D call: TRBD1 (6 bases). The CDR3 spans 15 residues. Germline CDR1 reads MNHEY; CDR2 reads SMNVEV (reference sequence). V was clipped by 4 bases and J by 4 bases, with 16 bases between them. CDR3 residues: CASSYREIGSTEAFF. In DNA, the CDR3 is TGTGCCAGCAGTTACAGGGAAATTGGGAGCACTGAAGCTTTCTTT.

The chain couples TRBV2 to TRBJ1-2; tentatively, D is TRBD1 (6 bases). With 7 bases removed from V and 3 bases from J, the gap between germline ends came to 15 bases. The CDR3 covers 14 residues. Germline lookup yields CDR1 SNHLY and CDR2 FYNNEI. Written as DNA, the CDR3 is TGTGCCAGCACAGGGGAGGCGATATACTATGGCTACACCTTC. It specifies CASTGEAIYYGYTF.

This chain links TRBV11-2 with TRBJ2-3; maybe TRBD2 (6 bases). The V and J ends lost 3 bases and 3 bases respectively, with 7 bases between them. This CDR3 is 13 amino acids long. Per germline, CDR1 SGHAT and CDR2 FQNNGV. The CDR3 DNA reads TGTGCCAGCAGCTTCGGGGGTACAGATACGCAGTATTTT. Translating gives CASSFGGTDTQYF.

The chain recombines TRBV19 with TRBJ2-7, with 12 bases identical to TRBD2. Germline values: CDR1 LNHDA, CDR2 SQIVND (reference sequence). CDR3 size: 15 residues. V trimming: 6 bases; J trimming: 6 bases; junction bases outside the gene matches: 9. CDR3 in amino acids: CASSPFPTSGGEQYF. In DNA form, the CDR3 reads TGTGCCAGTAGCCCATTCCCGACTAGCGGGGGCGAGCAGTACTTC. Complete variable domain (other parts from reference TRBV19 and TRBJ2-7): DGGITQSPKYLFRKEGQNVTLSCEQNLNHDAMYWYRQDPGQGLRLIYYSQIVNDFQKGDIAEGYSVSREKKESFPLTVTSAQKNPTAFYLCASSPFPTSGGEQYFGPGTRLTVT.

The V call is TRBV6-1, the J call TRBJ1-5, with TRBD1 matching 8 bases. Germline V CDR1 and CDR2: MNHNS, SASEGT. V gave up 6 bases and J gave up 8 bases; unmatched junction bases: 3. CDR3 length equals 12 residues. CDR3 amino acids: CASSHRGEPQHF. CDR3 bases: TGTGCCAGCAGCCACAGGGGGGAGCCCCAGCATTTT.

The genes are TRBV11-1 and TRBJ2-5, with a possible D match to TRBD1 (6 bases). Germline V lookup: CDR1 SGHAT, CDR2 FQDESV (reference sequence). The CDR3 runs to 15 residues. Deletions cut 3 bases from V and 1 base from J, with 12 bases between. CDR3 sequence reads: CASSFARGGQETQYF. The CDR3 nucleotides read TGTGCCAGCAGCTTCGCCAGGGGCGGCCAAGAGACCCAGTACTTC.

The DNA of the CDR3 is TGTGCCAGCAGCGTTCCGGGACAGACATCCTACGAGCAGTACTTC. Amino acid sequence: CASSVPGQTSYEQYF. The chain couples TRBV28 to TRBJ2-7; 7 nucleotides agree with TRBD1. V trimming: 6 bases; J trimming: 1 base; junction bases outside the gene matches: 9. The CDR3 loop spans 15 amino acids. The germline gives CDR1 MDHEN, CDR2 SYDVKM.

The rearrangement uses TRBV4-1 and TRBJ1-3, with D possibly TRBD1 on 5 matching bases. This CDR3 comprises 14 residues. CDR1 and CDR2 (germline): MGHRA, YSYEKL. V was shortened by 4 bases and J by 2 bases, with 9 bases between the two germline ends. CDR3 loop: CASSRQGAGNTIYF. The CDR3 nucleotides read TGCGCCAGCAGCCGTCAGGGTGCTGGAAACACCATATATTTT.

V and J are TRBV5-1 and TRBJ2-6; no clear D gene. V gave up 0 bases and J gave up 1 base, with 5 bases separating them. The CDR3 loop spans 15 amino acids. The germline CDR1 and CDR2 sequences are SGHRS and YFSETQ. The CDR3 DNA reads TGCGCCAGCAGCTTGGTGGCTTCTGGGGCCAACGTCCTGACTTTC. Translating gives CASSLVASGANVLTF.

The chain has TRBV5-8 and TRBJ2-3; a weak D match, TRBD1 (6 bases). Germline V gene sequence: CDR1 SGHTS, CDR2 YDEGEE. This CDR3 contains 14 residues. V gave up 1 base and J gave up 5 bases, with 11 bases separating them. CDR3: CASSLWGLEDTQYF. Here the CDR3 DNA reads TGTGCCAGCAGCTTGTGGGGGCTAGAAGATACGCAGTATTTT.

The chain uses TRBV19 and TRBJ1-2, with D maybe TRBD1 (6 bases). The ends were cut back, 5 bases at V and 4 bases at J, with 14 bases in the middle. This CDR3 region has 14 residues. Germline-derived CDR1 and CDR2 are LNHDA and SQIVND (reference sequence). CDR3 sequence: CASSEQGGSYGYTF. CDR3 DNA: TGTGCCAGTAGTGAACAGGGTGGGTCCTATGGCTACACCTTC.

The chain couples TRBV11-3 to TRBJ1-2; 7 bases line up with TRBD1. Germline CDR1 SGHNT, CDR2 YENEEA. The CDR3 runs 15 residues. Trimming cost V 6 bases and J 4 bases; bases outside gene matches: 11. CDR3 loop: CASRGPRDRAYGYTF. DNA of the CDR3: TGTGCCAGCAGAGGTCCCCGGGACAGAGCCTATGGCTACACCTTC.

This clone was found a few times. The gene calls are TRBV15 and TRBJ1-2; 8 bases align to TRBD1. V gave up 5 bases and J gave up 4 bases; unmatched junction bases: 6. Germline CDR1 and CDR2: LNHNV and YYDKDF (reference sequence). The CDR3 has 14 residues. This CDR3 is CATSVARGLYGYTF. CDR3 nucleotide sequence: TGTGCCACCAGCGTTGCCAGGGGGCTCTATGGCTACACCTTC.

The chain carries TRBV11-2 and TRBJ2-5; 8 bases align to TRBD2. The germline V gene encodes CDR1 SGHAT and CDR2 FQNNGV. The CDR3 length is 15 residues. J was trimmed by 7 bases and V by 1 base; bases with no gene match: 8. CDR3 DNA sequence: TGTGCCAGCAGCTTAGCGGGGGGGGCCAGGCGGACCCAGTACTTC. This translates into CASSLAGGARRTQYF.

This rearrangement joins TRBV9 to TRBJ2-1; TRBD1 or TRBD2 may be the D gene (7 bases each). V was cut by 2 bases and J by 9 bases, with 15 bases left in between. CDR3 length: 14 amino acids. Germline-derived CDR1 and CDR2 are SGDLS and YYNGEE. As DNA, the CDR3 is TGTGCCAGCAGCGTGCAGGGGGGGGTTGGTGAGCAGTTCTTC. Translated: CASSVQGGVGEQFF.

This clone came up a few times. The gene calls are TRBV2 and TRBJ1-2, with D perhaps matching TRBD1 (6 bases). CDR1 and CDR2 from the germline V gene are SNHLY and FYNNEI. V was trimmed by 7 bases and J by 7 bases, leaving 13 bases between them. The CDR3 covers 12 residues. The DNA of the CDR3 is TGTGCCAGCATAACCCAGGGGACTGGCTACACCTTC. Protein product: CASITQGTGYTF.

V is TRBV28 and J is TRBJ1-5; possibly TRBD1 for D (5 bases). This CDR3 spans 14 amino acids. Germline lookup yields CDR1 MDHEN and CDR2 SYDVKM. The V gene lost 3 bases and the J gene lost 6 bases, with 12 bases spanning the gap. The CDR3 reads CASSLRDLFQPQHF. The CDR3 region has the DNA TGTGCCAGCAGTTTGCGGGACCTTTTTCAGCCCCAGCATTTT.

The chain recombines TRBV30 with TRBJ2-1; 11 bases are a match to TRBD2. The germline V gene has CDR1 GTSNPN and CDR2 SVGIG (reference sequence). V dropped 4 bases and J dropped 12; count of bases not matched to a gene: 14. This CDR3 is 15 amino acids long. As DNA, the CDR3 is TGTGCCTGGACCCCGGGACTAGCGGATCTCGGGGGGCAGTTCTTC. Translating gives CAWTPGLADLGGQFF.